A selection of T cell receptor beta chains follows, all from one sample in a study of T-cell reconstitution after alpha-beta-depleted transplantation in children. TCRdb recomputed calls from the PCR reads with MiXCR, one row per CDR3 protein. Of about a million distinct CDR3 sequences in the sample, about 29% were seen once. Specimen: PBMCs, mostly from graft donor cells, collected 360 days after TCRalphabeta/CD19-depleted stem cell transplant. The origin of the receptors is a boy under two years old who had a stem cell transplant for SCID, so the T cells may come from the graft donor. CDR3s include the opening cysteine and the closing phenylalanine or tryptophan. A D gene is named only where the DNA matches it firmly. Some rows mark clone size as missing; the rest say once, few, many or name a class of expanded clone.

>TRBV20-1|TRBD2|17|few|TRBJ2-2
CSARADGTSVWTGELFF
TGCAGTGCTAGAGCTGACGGGACTAGCGTATGGACCGGGGAGCTGTTTTTT
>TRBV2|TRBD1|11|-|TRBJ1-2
CASSTGGVYTF
TGTGCCAGCAGCACAGGGGGTGTCTACACCTTC
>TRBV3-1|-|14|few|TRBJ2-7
CASSHRRDSYEQYF
TGTGCCAGCAGCCACCGGAGGGACTCCTACGAGCAGTACTTC
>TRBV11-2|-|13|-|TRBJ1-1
CASSLRSRAEAFF
TGTGCCAGCAGCTTACGGTCTAGAGCTGAAGCTTTCTTT
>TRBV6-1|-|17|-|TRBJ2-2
CASREEGRVVNTGELFF
TGTGCCAGCAGAGAAGAGGGGCGGGTTGTGAACACCGGGGAGCTGTTTTTT
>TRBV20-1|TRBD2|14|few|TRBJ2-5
CSASGGAGLETQYF
TGCAGTGCTAGCGGGGGGGCCGGGTTGGAGACCCAGTACTTC
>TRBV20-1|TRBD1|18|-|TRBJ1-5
CSARDLLGVSPGGQPQHF
TGCAGTGCTAGAGATCTCTTAGGGGTTTCGCCAGGGGGGCAGCCCCAGCATTTT
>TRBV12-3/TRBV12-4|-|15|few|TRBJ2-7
CASSFHEAPAYEQYF
TGTGCCAGCAGTTTTCATGAGGCCCCCGCCTACGAGCAGTACTTC
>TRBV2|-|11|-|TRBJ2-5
CASTRVETQYF
TGTGCCAGCACCCGGGTAGAGACCCAGTACTTC
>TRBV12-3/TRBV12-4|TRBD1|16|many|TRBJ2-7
CASSSLHGTGAYEQYF
TGTGCCAGCAGCTCCCTCCACGGGACAGGGGCCTACGAGCAGTACTTC
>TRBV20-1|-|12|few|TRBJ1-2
CSARDYSYGYTF
TGCAGTGCCAGGGACTATTCCTATGGCTACACCTTC
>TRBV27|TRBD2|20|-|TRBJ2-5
CASSLSVNPYASGAGETQYF
TGTGCCAGCAGTTTATCTGTAAACCCCTACGCTAGCGGGGCTGGAGAGACCCAGTACTTC
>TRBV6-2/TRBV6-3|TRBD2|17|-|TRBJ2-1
CASSYSLAGEGYNEQFF
TGTGCCAGCAGTTACTCTTTAGCGGGAGAGGGCTACAATGAGCAGTTCTTC
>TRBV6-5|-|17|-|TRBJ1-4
CASSYSRGRGLNEKLFF
TGTGCCAGCAGTTACTCGAGAGGCCGGGGCCTTAATGAAAAACTGTTTTTT
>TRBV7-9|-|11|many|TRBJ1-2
CASTGNYGYTF
TGTGCCAGCACAGGGAACTATGGCTACACCTTC
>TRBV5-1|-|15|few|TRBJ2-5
CASSLVGILQETQYF
TGCGCCAGCAGCTTGGTCGGGATCTTACAAGAGACCCAGTACTTC
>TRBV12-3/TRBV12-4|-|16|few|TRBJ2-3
CASSSSGTRGTDTQYF
TGTGCCAGCAGTTCGAGCGGCACAAGGGGCACAGATACGCAGTATTTT
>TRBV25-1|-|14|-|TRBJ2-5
CASSETEVKETQYF
TGTGCCAGCAGTGAGACGGAAGTTAAAGAGACCCAGTACTTC
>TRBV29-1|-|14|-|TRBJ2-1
CSVLPRLWSNEQFF
TGCAGCGTTCTACCTCGGCTGTGGTCCAATGAGCAGTTCTTC
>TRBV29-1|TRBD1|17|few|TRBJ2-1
CSVGDPQGAIPYNEQFF
TGCAGCGTTGGGGACCCCCAGGGGGCAATCCCCTACAATGAGCAGTTCTTC
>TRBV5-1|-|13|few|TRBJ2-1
CASKTGPNNEQFF
TGCGCCAGCAAAACGGGGCCCAACAATGAGCAGTTCTTC
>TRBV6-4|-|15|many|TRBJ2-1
CASSPQTGTYNEQFF
TGTGCCAGCAGCCCCCAGACAGGCACCTACAATGAGCAGTTCTTC
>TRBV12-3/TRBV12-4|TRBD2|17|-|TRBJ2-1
CASSPGLLAGVHNEQFF
TGTGCCAGCAGCCCCGGGCTTCTAGCGGGGGTCCACAATGAGCAGTTCTTC
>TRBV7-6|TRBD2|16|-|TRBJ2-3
CASSPIAGGPPDTQYF
TGTGCCAGCAGCCCAATAGCGGGGGGGCCACCAGATACGCAGTATTTT
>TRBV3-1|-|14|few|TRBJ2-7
CASSREKDSSEQYF
TGTGCCAGCAGCCGTGAGAAAGACAGTTCCGAGCAGTACTTC
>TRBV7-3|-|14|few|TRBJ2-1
CASSLSGGRSEQFF
TGTGCCAGCAGCTTGTCCGGGGGGCGGAGTGAGCAGTTCTTC
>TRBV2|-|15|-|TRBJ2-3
CASGLGSLSTDTQYF
TGTGCCAGCGGGCTAGGGAGCCTAAGCACAGATACGCAGTATTTT
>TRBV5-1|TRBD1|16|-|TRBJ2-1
CASSLTRQGIHHEQFF
TGCGCCAGCAGCTTGACCCGACAGGGCATACATCATGAGCAGTTCTTC
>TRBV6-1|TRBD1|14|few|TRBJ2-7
CASRGQTAPYEQYF
TGTGCCAGCAGGGGACAGACCGCTCCCTACGAGCAGTACTTC
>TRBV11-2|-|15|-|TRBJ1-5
CASSLSGHRNQPQHF
TGTGCCAGCAGCTTATCGGGACACAGGAATCAGCCCCAGCATTTT
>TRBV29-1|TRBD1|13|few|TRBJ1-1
CSVEAQGIFEAFF
TGCAGCGTTGAAGCACAGGGGATTTTTGAAGCTTTCTTT
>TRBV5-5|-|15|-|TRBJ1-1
CASSPNGGVGTEAFF
TGTGCCAGCAGTCCTAATGGGGGGGTAGGGACTGAAGCTTTCTTT
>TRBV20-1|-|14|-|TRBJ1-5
CSARSGGSNQPQHF
TGCAGTGCTAGAAGCGGGGGCTCCAATCAGCCCCAGCATTTT
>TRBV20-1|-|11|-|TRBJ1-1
CSASGSTEAFF
TGCAGCGCCTCGGGTAGCACTGAAGCTTTCTTT
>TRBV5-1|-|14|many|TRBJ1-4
CASSLGGAGEKLFF
TGTGCCAGCAGCCTAGGGGGGGCCGGGGAAAAACTGTTTTTT
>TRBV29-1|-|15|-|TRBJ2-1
CSVGSKLGLSNEQFF
TGCAGCGTTGGGTCGAAATTGGGTTTATCCAATGAGCAGTTCTTC
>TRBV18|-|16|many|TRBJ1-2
CASSPQRGTGSHGYTF
TGTGCCAGCTCACCACAAAGGGGAACAGGGAGCCATGGCTACACCTTC
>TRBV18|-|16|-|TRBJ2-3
CASSPRTSRVPDTQYF
TGTGCCAGCTCACCAAGGACTTCCCGGGTTCCAGATACGCAGTATTTT
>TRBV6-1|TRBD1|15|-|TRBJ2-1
CASSGRDRGDNEQFF
TGTGCCAGCAGTGGCCGGGACAGGGGAGACAATGAGCAGTTCTTC
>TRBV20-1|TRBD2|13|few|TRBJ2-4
CSAYLAGGSIQYF
TGCAGTGCTTACCTAGCGGGGGGGAGCATTCAGTACTTC
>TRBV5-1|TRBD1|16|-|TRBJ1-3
CASSGTGLSSGNTIYF
TGCGCCAGCAGCGGGACAGGGCTTAGCTCTGGAAACACCATATATTTT